What follows are 4 T cell receptor beta chains derived from one specimen sequenced in a study of T cells expressing NK-cell markers. From the 5' RACE reads, TCRdb lists one entry per CDR3 protein and no DNA. The repertoire table contains approximately 460,000 distinct CDR3 sequences. The specimen was blood T cells: a sorted CD56 or NKG2C T cell subset, CD4+ or CD8+ T cells, or bulk PBMC T cells (not recorded which). The receptors come from a woman between 18 and 69 years old in good health.

V is TRBV19 and J is TRBJ1-2. CDR1 and CDR2 (germline): LNHDA, SQIVND (reference sequence). This CDR3 has 15 amino acids. CDR3 in amino acids: CASSMADGLSYGYTF.

The gene calls are TRBV19 and TRBJ1-2; no DNA is available, so the TRBD1 call from TCRdb remains unchecked. The CDR3 sequence is 13 residues long. From germline, CDR1 is LNHDA and CDR2 SQIVND (reference sequence). This CDR3 reads CASSRGSNYGYTF. Full variable domain (rest looked up from reference TRBV19 and TRBJ1-2): DGGITQSPKYLFRKEGQNVTLSCEQNLNHDAMYWYRQDPGQGLRLIYYSQIVNDFQKGDIAEGYSVSREKKESFPLTVTSAQKNPTAFYLCASSRGSNYGYTFGSGTRLTVV.

The chain is built from TRBV7-8 and TRBJ1-2; TCRdb indicates TRBD1, and absent DNA this call remains unverified. Per germline, CDR1 SGHVS and CDR2 FQNEAQ. The CDR3 covers 16 residues. CDR3 in amino acids: CASSLAGAGLNYGYTF.

The V call is TRBV20-1, the J call TRBJ2-5. The germline V gene encodes CDR1 DFQATT and CDR2 SNEGSKA (reference sequence). The CDR3 consists of 14 residues. The chain's CDR3 is CSASGFFGEETQYF.